The entry below gives a single TCR beta chain sequence along with its context. In the original analysis: Amplification of reference gene primers provided the estimated nucleated cell counts. Here immunoSEQ multiplex PCR was the method, and the copy in TCRdb shows in-frame clones only, minus some. The V and J calls and clone size come from that table; D and trimming were worked out from the DNA. The profile shows about 200,000 clones, over 80% of them singletons. Germline V gives CDR1 SGHNT, CDR2 YYREEE (reference sequence). V was pared by 4 bases and J by 2 bases, with 16 bases between. This CDR3 has 16 amino acids. These data originate in a study of blood T cell repertoires in COVID-19. On the study more broadly: Spain, Italy and the United States supplied samples that represented acute and convalescent COVID-19. Sources were T cells, B-cell-depleted T cells, or PBMCs; the material itself was cDNA or gDNA.

The material sequenced was peripheral blood. The sequence derives from a man aged 35 to 55 with acute or convalescent COVID-19. The chain uses TRBV5-4 and TRBJ1-3, with TRBD1 as a possible D gene (6 bases). CDR3 in DNA: TGTGCCAGCAGCCGTATCTCGACAGGAGCTGGAAACACCATATATTTT. Amino acids: CASSRISTGAGNTIYF.